Below, 8 T cell receptor beta chains from the same sample are listed, as sequenced in a study of early T cells in non-severe SARS-CoV-2 infection. TCRdb reprocessed the 5' RACE reads via MiXCR and lists one record per CDR3 protein. Here the sample spans 20,000 to 25,000 distinct CDR3 sequences, nearly 5% being singletons. The specimen sequenced was whole blood. The receptors were sampled from an adult who was a healthcare worker with PCR-confirmed SARS-CoV-2 infection or an uninfected control (not recorded which).

This clonotype has only a few counts. This chain uses TRBV11-3 with TRBJ2-7; TRBD1 matches at 7 bases. Trimming took 3 bases from V and 4 from J; bases not matched to a gene: 3. The CDR3 runs 13 residues. Per the germline V gene, CDR1 is SGHNT and CDR2 is YENEEA. CDR3 DNA sequence: TGTGCCAGCAGCTTGGGACAGTATTACGAGCAGTACTTC. This gives the protein CASSLGQYYEQYF.

This clonotype was seen only a few times. The gene calls are TRBV2 and TRBJ1-6; 11 nucleotides line up with TRBD1. The CDR3 runs to 19 residues. Germline values: CDR1 SNHLY, CDR2 FYNNEI. After removal of 6 bases from V and 0 bases from J, the junction contained 10 bases not matched to a gene. This CDR3 reads CASRARTGGLSSYNSPLHF. The CDR3 DNA follows: TGTGCCAGCAGAGCGAGGACAGGGGGCCTATCCTCCTATAATTCACCCCTCCACTTT. Variable domain in full (rest from reference TRBV2 and TRBJ1-6): EPEVTQTPSHQVTQMGQEVILRCVPISNHLYFYWYRQILGQKVEFLVSFYNNEISEKSEIFDDQFSVERPDGSNFTLKIRSTKLEDSAMYFCASRARTGGLSSYNSPLHFGNGTRLTVT.

There are many counts of this clonotype. The chain combines TRBV30 with TRBJ1-5; D may be TRBD1 (5 bases). V lost 1 base, J lost 9 bases, and 13 bases lay in between. CDR3 length: 13 residues. Germline V CDR1 and CDR2: GTSNPN, SVGIG (reference sequence). CDR3 residues: CAWSGGDLWPQHF. The CDR3 coding sequence is TGTGCCTGGAGTGGAGGGGACCTTTGGCCCCAGCATTTT.

In this sample, this clonotype turned up many times. The chain recombines TRBV3-1 with TRBJ2-7; 8 bases map to TRBD2. This CDR3 is built from 14 residues. V shed 1 base, J shed 4 bases, and the junction held 3 bases outside the gene matches. The germline CDR1 and CDR2 sequences are LGHDT and YNNKEL (reference sequence). CDR3 in DNA: TGTGCCAGCAGCCAAGTCTTAGCGGGGTACGAGCAGTACTTC. It yields the protein CASSQVLAGYEQYF.

This clonotype is judged medium-sized (0.01 to 0.1%). CDR3 coding DNA: TGCAGCGTTGCGGGAGAAAAACTGTTTTTT. Amino acids: CSVAGEKLFF. The rearrangement joins TRBV29-1 to TRBJ1-4, with D unclear. The CDR3 is made up of 10 amino acids. In germline, CDR1 is SQVTM, CDR2 ANQGSEA. V was clipped by 4 bases and J by 8 bases, with 5 bases between them.

This clonotype was counted many times. V and J are TRBV19 and TRBJ2-1; 14 bases align to TRBD2. Germline CDR1 and CDR2: LNHDA and SQIVND (reference sequence). V shed 6 bases, J shed 4 bases, and the junction held 11 bases outside the gene matches. The CDR3 has 18 amino acids. The CDR3 region is CASSKGLAGASPYNEQFF. In nucleotides, the CDR3 is TGTGCCAGTAGCAAGGGACTAGCGGGGGCGTCCCCGTACAATGAGCAGTTCTTC. The full variable domain, completed using reference TRBV19 and TRBJ2-1, is DGGITQSPKYLFRKEGQNVTLSCEQNLNHDAMYWYRQDPGQGLRLIYYSQIVNDFQKGDIAEGYSVSREKKESFPLTVTSAQKNPTAFYLCASSKGLAGASPYNEQFFGPGTRLTVL.

The table lists this clonotype with a few counts. CDR3 nucleotides: TGTGCCAGCAGCCAGACTAGAGGCCAAGAGACCCAGTACTTC. This codes for CASSQTRGQETQYF. The rearrangement links TRBV3-1 to TRBJ2-5; perhaps TRBD2 as D (6 bases). CDR1 and CDR2 from the germline V gene are LGHDT and YNNKEL (reference sequence). The CDR3 is 14 amino acids. V was pared by 3 bases and J by 1 base, with 9 bases between.

This clonotype has a count of ten or more. The chain combines TRBV5-1 with TRBJ1-1; D is undetermined. CDR1 SGHRS and CDR2 YFSETQ come from the germline V gene. The CDR3 has 15 residues. V was trimmed by 7 bases and J by 5 bases, leaving 21 bases between them. The CDR3, as DNA: TGCGCCAGCGCCGCGCGAAAAGGGCTGAGGACTGAAGCTTTCTTT. This translates into CASAARKGLRTEAFF. The whole variable domain, filled in from reference TRBV5-1 and TRBJ1-1, reads KAGVTQTPRYLIKTRGQQVTLSCSPISGHRSVSWYQQTPGQGLQFLFEYFSETQRNKGNFPGRFSGRQFSNSRSEMNVSTLELGDSALYLCASAARKGLRTEAFFGQGTRLTVV.